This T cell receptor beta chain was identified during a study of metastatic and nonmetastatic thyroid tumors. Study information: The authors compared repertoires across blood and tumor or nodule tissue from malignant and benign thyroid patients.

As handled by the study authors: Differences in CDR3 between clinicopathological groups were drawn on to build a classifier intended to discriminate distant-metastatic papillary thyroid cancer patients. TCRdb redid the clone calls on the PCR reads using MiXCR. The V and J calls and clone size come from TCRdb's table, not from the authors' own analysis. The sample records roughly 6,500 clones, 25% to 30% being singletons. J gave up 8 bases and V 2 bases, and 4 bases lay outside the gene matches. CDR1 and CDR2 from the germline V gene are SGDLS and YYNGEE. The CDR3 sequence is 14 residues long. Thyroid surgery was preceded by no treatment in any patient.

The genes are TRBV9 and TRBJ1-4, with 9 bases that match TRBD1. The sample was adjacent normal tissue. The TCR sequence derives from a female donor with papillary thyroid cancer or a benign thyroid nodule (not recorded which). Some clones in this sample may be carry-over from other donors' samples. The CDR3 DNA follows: TGTGCCAGCAGCGTGGGACAGGGTGGGGAAAAACTGTTTTTT. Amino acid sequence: CASSVGQGGEKLFF.